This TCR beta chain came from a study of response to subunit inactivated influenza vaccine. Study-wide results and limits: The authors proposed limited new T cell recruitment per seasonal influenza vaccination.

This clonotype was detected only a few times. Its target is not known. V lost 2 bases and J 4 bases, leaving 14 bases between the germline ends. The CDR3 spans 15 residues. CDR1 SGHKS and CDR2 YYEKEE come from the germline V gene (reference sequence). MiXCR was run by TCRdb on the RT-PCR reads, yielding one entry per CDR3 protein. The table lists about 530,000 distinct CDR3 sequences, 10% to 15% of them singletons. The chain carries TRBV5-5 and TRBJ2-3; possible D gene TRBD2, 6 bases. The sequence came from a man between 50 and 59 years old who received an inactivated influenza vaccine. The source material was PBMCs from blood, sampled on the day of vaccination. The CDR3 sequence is CASSFNGLPSDTQYF. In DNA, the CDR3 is TGTGCCAGCAGCTTTAACGGACTACCTTCAGATACGCAGTATTTT.